This TCR beta chain was sequenced during a study of shared clonotypes between healthy human individuals. Study-level points and caveats: The donor pool, a small one, limited the genetic and exposure-history diversity represented.

Every donor, a Caucasian adult, lived in Nashville, Tennessee. The authors divided CD4+ cells into CD45RA+ naive and CD45RA-negative memory subsets. Comments on this clone: What it binds is not known.

Replicate PCRs run on sorted subsets employed roughly 180 ng DNA, 30,000 to 35,000 T cell genomes. The assay was immunoSEQ multiplex PCR, and TCRdb's table has in-frame clones only and misses some. In the table there are approximately 1,000,000 clones, about 72% of which are singletons. This CDR3 has 14 amino acids. Per the germline V gene, CDR1 is LNHDA and CDR2 is SQIVND (reference sequence). Trimming took off 3 bases at V and 6 bases at J, with 9 bases between the two ends. The specimen sequenced was memory CD4+ T cells from PBMCs. This sample's subset: CD45RA-negative fraction. This sequence was found in a man in his late teens or twenties in good health. Some clones in this sample may be carry-over from other donors' samples. This rearrangement joins TRBV19 to TRBJ1-6; D gene unclear. The CDR3 DNA reads TGTGCCAGTAGTATGGGCAGAAGTAATTCACCCCTCCACTTT. This codes for CASSMGRSNSPLHF.